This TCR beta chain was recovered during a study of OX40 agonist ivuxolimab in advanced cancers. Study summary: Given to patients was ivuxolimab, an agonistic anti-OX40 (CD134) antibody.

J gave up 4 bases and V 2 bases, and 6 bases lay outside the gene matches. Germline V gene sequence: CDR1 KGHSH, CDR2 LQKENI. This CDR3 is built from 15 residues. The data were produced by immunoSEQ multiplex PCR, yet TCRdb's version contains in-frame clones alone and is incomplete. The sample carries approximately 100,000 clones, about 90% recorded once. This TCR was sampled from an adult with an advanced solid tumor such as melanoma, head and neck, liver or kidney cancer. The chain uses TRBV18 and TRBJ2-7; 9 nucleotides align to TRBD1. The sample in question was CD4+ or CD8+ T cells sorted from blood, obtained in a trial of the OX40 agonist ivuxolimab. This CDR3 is CASSPGTGFRYEQYF. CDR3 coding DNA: TGTGCCAGCTCACCAGGGACAGGGTTTAGGTACGAGCAGTACTTC.